What follows describes a single T cell receptor beta chain. Its antigen remains unknown. Library preparation (for TCRbeta) was performed with unique molecular identifiers. TCRdb reprocessed the PCR reads with MiXCR, giving one entry per CDR3 protein. Of about 300,000 distinct CDR3 sequences in the sample, 10% were seen once. The data stem from a study of T-cell reconstitution after alpha-beta-depleted transplantation in children. Study-wide findings and caveats: Newly made T cells mostly supplied T-cell counts and diversity one year after transplant. Where alpha-beta T cells came from about two months after transplant was reportedly several hundred expanded graft clones. The high TCRbeta diversity at day 60 in some patients came from surviving recipient T cells and thymic progenitors.

V dropped 3 bases and J dropped 2; count of bases not matched to a gene: 4. Germline assignment: CDR1 KGHSH and CDR2 LQKENI. The CDR3 contains 14 residues. The rearrangement uses TRBV18 and TRBJ2-7, with 7 bases identical to TRBD2. The specimen was PBMCs, collected before TCRalphabeta/CD19-depleted stem cell transplant. The receptor comes from a boy less than two years old with acute myeloid leukemia, due to receive a stem cell transplant. CDR3 nucleotides: TGTGCCAGCTCACCGCGGGAGCAAACCTACGAGCAGTACTTC. Translation gives CASSPREQTYEQYF.